A single sample is the source of the 2 T cell receptor beta chains below, sequenced in a study of blood T cell repertoires in COVID-19. The data were produced by immunoSEQ multiplex PCR, yet TCRdb's version contains in-frame clones alone and is incomplete. The sample consists of about 180,000 clones, about 85% of them appearing once. Source material: peripheral blood. The receptors stem from a man older than 75 with COVID-19, enrolled during active disease.

V is TRBV10-3 and J is TRBJ2-3, with D uncertain. Germline assignment: CDR1 ENHRY and CDR2 SYGVKD. The CDR3 has 12 residues. The V end was cut by 4 bases, the J end by 0 bases, with 2 bases between. The CDR3 protein is CAISASTDTQYF. Here the CDR3 DNA reads TGTGCCATCAGTGCTAGCACAGATACGCAGTATTTT.

This chain uses TRBV6-5 with TRBJ1-5, with D possibly being TRBD1 (5 bases). The CDR3 spans 12 residues. Trimming removed 8 bases at V and 4 bases at J, with 9 bases between. In germline, CDR1 is MNHEY, CDR2 SVGAGI. The CDR3 loop is CASAKGNQPQHF. The CDR3 nucleotides are TGTGCCAGCGCAAAGGGGAATCAGCCCCAGCATTTT.